This entry lists 6 T cell receptor beta chains sequenced from one sample in a study of vaccination and CD4 T cells after COVID-19. For these receptors, no antigen is known. Noted treatment: roughly 11-day PBMC culture with coronavirus spike peptide pools or control peptides (ViraFEST assay). The Oncomine TCR Beta short-read assay was applied to DNA of cultured CD4+ T cells. Using its own MiXCR run on the PCR reads, TCRdb lists one record per CDR3 protein. The table records 9,500 to 15,000 distinct CDR3 sequences, 55% to 75% of them present only once. Sequences were obtained from CD4+ T cells from blood, cultured in vitro. These receptor sequences come from a human donor who had recovered from COVID-19.

This chain uses TRBV7-2 with TRBJ1-6, with a tentative D call TRBD1 (6 bases). V lost 1 base and J lost 17, with 15 bases in between. The CDR3 loop spans 13 amino acids. CDR1 is SGHTA and CDR2 is FQGNSA in the germline V gene. The CDR3 reads CASSLGSGAPIHF. The CDR3 bases are TGTGCCAGCAGCTTAGGGTCGGGGGCCCCTATCCACTTT.

The chain uses TRBV19 and TRBJ1-2, with D uncertain. The V and J ends lost 7 bases and 7 bases respectively, with 10 bases between them. CDR1 is LNHDA, CDR2 SQIVND, per germline (reference sequence). CDR3 length: 11 amino acids. The CDR3 here is CASNLGSGYTF. The CDR3 DNA sequence: TGTGCCAGTAATTTAGGCAGTGGCTACACCTTC. Based on the CDR3 plus reference TRBV19 and TRBJ1-2, the full variable domain is DGGITQSPKYLFRKEGQNVTLSCEQNLNHDAMYWYRQDPGQGLRLIYYSQIVNDFQKGDIAEGYSVSREKKESFPLTVTSAQKNPTAFYLCASNLGSGYTFGSGTRLTVV.

The chain employs TRBV20-1 and TRBJ1-1; tentative D call: TRBD1 (5 bases). V lost 1 base to trimming and J lost 0 bases, with 12 bases between them. The CDR3 has 15 amino acids. The V gene's germline CDR1 is DFQATT and CDR2 SNEGSKA (reference sequence). This CDR3 is CSARGPGGMNTEAFF. In nucleotides, the CDR3 is TGCAGTGCTAGAGGCCCGGGGGGGATGAACACTGAAGCTTTCTTT.

The gene calls are TRBV20-1 and TRBJ2-3, with D hard to call. Germline V CDR1 and CDR2: DFQATT, SNEGSKA (reference sequence). This CDR3 comprises 13 residues. Trimming pared 3 bases from V and 0 bases from J, leaving 7 bases between. The CDR3 sequence: CSASFASTDTQYF. CDR3 nucleotide sequence: TGCAGTGCTAGTTTCGCTAGCACAGATACGCAGTATTTT.

The chain links TRBV27 to TRBJ1-6, with a weak D call TRBD1 (5 bases). V was trimmed by 5 bases and J by 9 bases, leaving 17 bases between them. The germline CDR1 and CDR2 sequences are MNHEY and SMNVEV (reference sequence). CDR3 length: 15 amino acids. The CDR3 sequence: CASSKWWGTISPLHF. CDR3 in DNA: TGTGCCAGCAGTAAATGGTGGGGGACGATTTCACCCCTCCACTTT.

DNA of the CDR3: TGTGCCATCAGTGAGTCCCTAGCGGGAGCAGACGGGGAGCTGTTTTTT. Encoded protein: CAISESLAGADGELFF. J is TRBJ2-2 and V is TRBV10-3; 10 bases are shared with TRBD2. There are 16 residues in the CDR3. The germline CDR1 and CDR2 sequences are ENHRY and SYGVKD. V shed 0 bases, J shed 7 bases, and the junction held 5 bases outside the gene matches.